This entry lists 18 T cell receptor beta chains sequenced from one sample in a study of T cell repertoires in cytomegalovirus infection. Each CDR3 protein gets one entry after TCRdb re-called the reads with MiXCR. The data show a few hundred thousand distinct CDR3 sequences, over 35% seen once. Their antigens remain unidentified. The sample in question was cultured PBMCs, obtained from culture after CMV antigen stimulation. The origin of the receptors is a human donor in good health (CMV status not recorded). Some clones in this sample may be carry-over from other donors' samples.

The chain joins TRBV2 to TRBJ1-6, with 7 bases that match TRBD1. The CDR3 runs 16 residues. The J segment lost 7 bases and the V segment lost 3 bases, leaving 9 bases of the junction unmatched. The germline CDR1 and CDR2 sequences are SNHLY and FYNNEI. Here the CDR3 reads CASSDEGAEVNSPLHF. CDR3 nucleotide sequence: TGTGCCAGCAGTGACGAGGGGGCCGAGGTAAATTCACCCCTCCACTTT.

The chain links TRBV7-8 to TRBJ1-1; D is uncertain. V lost 5 bases to trimming and J lost 1 base, with 14 bases between them. The CDR3 is 15 amino acids. Germline V CDR1 and CDR2: SGHVS, FQNEAQ. CDR3 DNA: TGTGCCAGCAGCGTGACCCCCTTCACGAACACTGAAGCTTTCTTT. Protein sequence: CASSVTPFTNTEAFF.

This clonotype was seen only a few times. The chain carries TRBV28 and TRBJ1-2; 10 nucleotides match TRBD1. The V segment lost 6 bases and the J segment 4 bases; nucleotides outside the gene matches: 11. The CDR3 loop spans 16 amino acids. Germline lookup yields CDR1 MDHEN and CDR2 SYDVKM. CDR3 nucleotides: TGTGCCAGCAGCCTAAGACAGGGGGCAGGGAGCTATGGCTACACCTTC. Translation gives CASSLRQGAGSYGYTF.

The CDR3 protein is CSVAWGRNEKLFF. CDR3 sequence (DNA): TGCAGCGTTGCCTGGGGCAGGAATGAAAAACTGTTTTTT. The rearrangement uses TRBV29-1 and TRBJ1-4; TRBD1 is a possible D gene (5 bases). V lost 4 bases to trimming and J lost 5 bases, with 11 bases between them. Germline CDR1 SQVTM, CDR2 ANQGSEA. CDR3 length: 13 residues. Supplemented by reference TRBV29-1 and TRBJ1-4, the full variable domain reads SAVISQKPSRDICQRGTSLTIQCQVDSQVTMMFWYRQQPGQSLTLIATANQGSEATYESGFVIDKFPISRPNLTFSTLTVSNMSPEDSSIYLCSVAWGRNEKLFFGSGTQLSVL.

Remarks on this clonotype: One end of the junction does not line up with germline, which may come from a read error. This rearrangement joins TRBV10-3 to TRBJ2-1; D gene uncertain. The CDR3 is made up of 13 amino acids. Per germline, CDR1 ENHRY and CDR2 SYGVKD. In DNA, the CDR3 is TGTGCCATCAGTGAGTCGGCAACGGCCGGTCTTATCTTC. This translates into CAISESATAGLIF.

The chain's CDR3 is CASSLSGGELQETQYF. The CDR3 region has the DNA TGTGCCAGCAGCCTCTCCGGGGGCGAACTCCAAGAGACCCAGTACTTC. The V call is TRBV28, the J call TRBJ2-5, with D tentatively TRBD1 or TRBD2 (6 bases each). This CDR3 spans 16 amino acids. Trimming removed 6 bases at V and 1 base at J, with 18 bases between. CDR1 is MDHEN and CDR2 is SYDVKM in the germline V gene.

This clonotype was observed many times. The V and J genes are TRBV7-8 and TRBJ2-3; D remains unclear. Trimming removed 2 bases from V and 3 bases from J, with 9 bases in between. The germline CDR1 and CDR2 sequences are SGHVS and FQNEAQ. The CDR3 loop spans 14 amino acids. The CDR3 sequence: CASSLLGLTDTQYF. The CDR3 coding sequence is TGTGCCAGCAGCTTATTGGGTCTTACAGATACGCAGTATTTT.

V gene TRBV18 combines with J gene TRBJ1-4; 8 bases align to TRBD1. This CDR3 region has 15 residues. From germline, CDR1 is KGHSH and CDR2 LQKENI. The V gene end was trimmed by 0 bases and the J gene end by 8 bases; junction bases not matched to a gene: 5. CDR3 sequence reads: CASSPPGQGSEKLFF. The CDR3 bases are TGTGCCAGCTCACCACCAGGACAGGGCTCCGAAAAACTGTTTTTT.

This rearrangement joins TRBV12-3 or TRBV12-4 to TRBJ1-2; 8 bases line up with TRBD1. Trimming removed 5 bases from V and 6 bases from J; junction bases left unmatched: 11. This CDR3 contains 15 residues. CDR3 in amino acids: CASSLLPGQVNGYTF. The CDR3, as DNA: TGTGCCAGCAGTCTCCTACCGGGACAGGTTAATGGCTACACCTTC.

Only a few counts were recorded for this clonotype. CDR3 region: CASSLSRGVYEQYF. In DNA form, the CDR3 reads TGTGCCAGCAGCCTCTCCAGGGGGGTCTACGAGCAGTACTTC. The chain links TRBV11-2 to TRBJ2-7; maybe TRBD1 (7 bases). The germline V gene has CDR1 SGHAT and CDR2 FQNNGV. The CDR3 is 14 residues long. The V end lost 5 bases, the J end lost 3 bases, and 14 bases lay between the germline ends.

This clonotype was counted ten times or more. A junction end diverges from the germline sequence, so it may reflect a read error. The V gene is TRBV12-3 or TRBV12-4, the J gene TRBJ2-6, with D hard to call. The CDR3 covers 15 residues. CDR3 amino acids: CASSLGAAGANVLTF. The DNA for the CDR3 is TGTGCCAGCAGCTTAGGAGCAGCTGGGGCCAACGTCCTGACTTTC.

The chain recombines TRBV27 with TRBJ2-3; possibly TRBD2 for D (7 bases). This CDR3 spans 17 amino acids. V was shortened by 10 bases and J by 2 bases, with 25 bases between the two germline ends. Germline V gene sequence: CDR1 MNHEY, CDR2 SMNVEV (reference sequence). DNA for the CDR3: TGTGCCAACTTAATACGGCGGGGGCCCAAACACACAGATACGCAGTATTTT. Translation: CANLIRRGPKHTDTQYF.

This clonotype has just a few counts. The chain uses TRBV7-9 and TRBJ1-1; the match to TRBD1 covers 10 bases. J gave up 2 bases and V 7 bases, and 16 bases lay outside the gene matches. Germline V gene data show CDR1 as SEHNR and CDR2 as FQNEAQ (reference sequence). This CDR3 has 18 residues. The CDR3 is CASIIYEGQGTGNTEAFF. CDR3 nucleotides: TGTGCCAGCATCATTTACGAGGGACAGGGGACAGGAAACACTGAAGCTTTCTTT. The variable domain in full, completed from reference TRBV7-9 and TRBJ1-1, reads DTGVSQNPRHKITKRGQNVTFRCDPISEHNRLYWYRQTLGQGPEFLTYFQNEAQLEKSRLLSDRFSAERPKGSFSTLEIQRTEQGDSAMYLCASIIYEGQGTGNTEAFFGQGTRLTVV.

This rearrangement joins TRBV2 to TRBJ2-5, with a possible D match to TRBD1 (6 bases). Germline CDR1 is SNHLY and CDR2 is FYNNEI. The germline V and J ends were trimmed by 6 bases and 1 base, with 9 bases remaining between them. The CDR3 has 13 amino acids. The CDR3 coding sequence is TGTGCCAGCAGATCGACAGGCCAAGAGACCCAGTACTTC. Protein sequence: CASRSTGQETQYF. Full variable domain (outside the CDR3, taken from reference TRBV2 and TRBJ2-5): EPEVTQTPSHQVTQMGQEVILRCVPISNHLYFYWYRQILGQKVEFLVSFYNNEISEKSEIFDDQFSVERPDGSNFTLKIRSTKLEDSAMYFCASRSTGQETQYFGPGTRLLVL.

This clonotype was picked up a small number of times. J is TRBJ2-1 and V is TRBV19; 9 bases line up with TRBD1. CDR3 length equals 14 residues. V shed 7 bases, J shed 9 bases, and the junction held 10 bases outside the gene matches. Looked up from germline, CDR1 is LNHDA and CDR2 is SQIVND (reference sequence). Written as DNA, the CDR3 is TGTGCCAGTACGGACAGGGGTTATCGGGGTGAGCAGTTCTTC. Residues: CASTDRGYRGEQFF.

This clonotype was seen only a few times. The V call is TRBV7-9, the J call TRBJ2-5, with 7 bases lining up with TRBD1. The CDR3 length is 15 residues. CDR1 is SEHNR and CDR2 is FQNEAQ in the germline V gene (reference sequence). With 5 bases clipped from V and 4 bases from J, the junction kept 10 bases outside the gene matches. The CDR3 DNA reads as TGTGCCAGCAGCCGGAACGGACAGGTATCAGAGACCCAGTACTTC. Translating gives CASSRNGQVSETQYF.

The chain has TRBV14 and TRBJ1-2, with TRBD1 as a possible D gene (6 bases). In germline, CDR1 is SGHDN, CDR2 FVKESK. The length of the CDR3 is 14 residues. V lost 3 bases and J 3 bases, leaving 11 bases between the germline ends. CDR3 in amino acids: CASSHRDNYYGYTF. For the CDR3, the DNA is TGTGCCAGCAGCCACCGGGACAACTACTATGGCTACACCTTC. Full variable domain (rest looked up from reference TRBV14 and TRBJ1-2): EAGVTQFPSHSVIEKGQTVTLRCDPISGHDNLYWYRRVMGKEIKFLLHFVKESKQDESGMPNNRFLAERTGGTYSTLKVQPAELEDSGVYFCASSHRDNYYGYTFGSGTRLTVV.

The chain combines TRBV12-3 or TRBV12-4 with TRBJ2-7; no firm D call. This CDR3 comprises 8 residues. Trimming pared 5 bases from V and 7 bases from J, leaving 0 bases between. The CDR3 region is CASSEQYF. The CDR3 coding sequence is TGTGCCAGCAGTGAGCAGTACTTC.